This T cell receptor (beta chain) was sequenced during a study of neoadjuvant anti-PD-1 for oral cavity cancer. At the level of the study: Before surgery, most patients got three to four biweekly 3 mg/kg nivolumab doses. Patients without progression got a fourth dose around day 43.

Germline CDR1 is MGHRA and CDR2 is YSYEKL. V shed 4 bases and J 8 bases; nucleotides not matched to a gene: 7. The CDR3 spans 14 residues. Method: immunoSEQ multiplex PCR; TCRdb's copy keeps in-frame clones and lacks some. Altogether about 14,000 clones are present, around two thirds being singletons, with the ten largest covering 2.5% to 3%. On this clone itself: Its specificity is not known.

Study-level findings and limits: Higher pretreatment Treg/Th17 ratios tracked higher pretreatment blood clonality.

The source material was PBMCs, sampled before nivolumab (anti-PD-1) treatment. The sequence derives from a person aged 35-79 years with oral cavity squamous cell carcinoma. The chain links TRBV4-1 to TRBJ2-1; TRBD1 agrees at 8 bases. The CDR3 spells CASSLNLGQDEQFF. CDR3 DNA: TGCGCCAGCAGCCTTAATTTGGGACAGGATGAGCAGTTCTTC.